The 20 T cell receptor beta chains presented below share a single source sample, sequenced in a study of control samples from healthy donors and cancer patients. Produced via immunoSEQ multiplex PCR; TCRdb's table is partial and in-frame only. In the table there are some 100,000 clones, approximately 80% of which are singletons. Sequenced material: blood. Receptors originate from a woman aged 25 to 39 in good health.

The chain has TRBV2 and TRBJ2-7, with TRBD1 identical over 8 bases. This CDR3 has 15 amino acids. V was clipped by 6 bases and J by 6 bases; unmatched bases: 13. Germline V gives CDR1 SNHLY, CDR2 FYNNEI. CDR3 protein: CASSPLRTGTGEQYF. The CDR3 region has the DNA TGTGCCAGCAGCCCCCTCCGGACAGGGACGGGCGAGCAGTACTTC.

V is TRBV30 and J is TRBJ1-5, with D possibly matching TRBD1 (5 bases). This CDR3 has 13 amino acids. The germline V gene encodes CDR1 GTSNPN and CDR2 SVGIG (reference sequence). Between the trimmed V and J ends, which lost 0 bases and 5 bases, there was a span of 8 bases. The CDR3 DNA reads TGTGCCTGGAGTGTAGACAGTGATCAGCCCCAGCATTTT. Protein product: CAWSVDSDQPQHF.

The rearrangement joins TRBV7-2 to TRBJ2-5, with 10 bases aligning to TRBD1. Germline-derived CDR1 and CDR2 are SGHTA and FQGNSA. The junction had 4 bases not matched to a gene; V was cut back by 1 base and J by 2 bases. This CDR3 has 16 residues. The CDR3 DNA is TGTGCCAGCAGCTTAGGTTTGGGACAGGGGCAAGAGACCCAGTACTTC. Translated: CASSLGLGQGQETQYF.

The rearrangement links TRBV10-1 to TRBJ1-5, with D possibly TRBD1 on 5 matching bases. Trimming shortened V by 0 bases and J by 4 bases, and 13 bases separated the two germline ends. This CDR3 spans 16 amino acids. Germline assignment: CDR1 WNHNN and CDR2 SYGVQD (reference sequence). The CDR3 DNA sequence: TGCGCCAGCAGTGAGTCGGTTCGGGGGGGGAATCAGCCCCAGCATTTT. It codes for CASSESVRGGNQPQHF.

The rearrangement links TRBV1 to TRBJ1-5; the D call of TRBD1 is as the table states it, not checked on the DNA. TRBV1 is a known pseudogene. CDR3 size: 17 residues. The CDR3 DNA is TGCACCAGCAGCCAAGGACAAACCCCCTCTAACAATCAGCCCCAGCATTTT. Amino acids: CTSSQGQTPSNNQPQHF.

The J gene is TRBJ1-1, the V gene TRBV5-1; 7 bases fit TRBD1. The CDR3 length is 12 residues. CDR1 and CDR2 (germline): SGHRS, YFSETQ. V lost 4 bases and J lost 11; bases outside the gene matches: 8. The CDR3 nucleotides are TGCGCCAGCAGCGGAGACAGGGTCGTGGCTTTCTTT. Its protein product is CASSGDRVVAFF.

The rearrangement joins TRBV5-1 to TRBJ2-5, with 12 bases aligning to TRBD2. The ends lost 5 bases at V and 5 bases at J; junction bases unmatched: 7. CDR3 length: 15 amino acids. Germline-derived CDR1 and CDR2 are SGHRS and YFSETQ. CDR3 DNA: TGCGCCAGCAGACCTAGCGGGGGGGCCTGGGAGACCCAGTACTTC. It encodes CASRPSGGAWETQYF. Using reference TRBV5-1 and TRBJ2-5 for the parts outside the CDR3, the full variable domain is KAGVTQTPRYLIKTRGQQVTLSCSPISGHRSVSWYQQTPGQGLQFLFEYFSETQRNKGNFPGRFSGRQFSNSRSEMNVSTLELGDSALYLCASRPSGGAWETQYFGPGTRLLVL.

The rearrangement joins TRBV18 to TRBJ1-2; D not certain. The germline V gene has CDR1 KGHSH and CDR2 LQKENI. This CDR3 spans 15 amino acids. With 6 bases removed from V and 1 base from J, the gap between germline ends came to 15 bases. The CDR3 DNA is TGTGCCAGCTCCCCTGGGGTCTTTCATAACTATGGCTACACCTTC. Its translation is CASSPGVFHNYGYTF.

Only a few counts were recorded for this clone. The CDR3, as DNA: TGTGCCACCAGTGACACCGGGACAGGGAGGGGAAGCTACACCTTC. Its translation is CATSDTGTGRGSYTF. The rearrangement links TRBV24-1 to TRBJ1-2, with 9 bases fitting TRBD1. The J segment lost 9 bases and the V segment lost 4 bases, leaving 11 bases of the junction unmatched. This CDR3 comprises 15 residues. Germline lookup yields CDR1 KGHDR and CDR2 SFDVKD.

V is TRBV30 and J is TRBJ1-5, with 12 bases lining up with TRBD1. Germline V gene sequence: CDR1 GTSNPN, CDR2 SVGIG (reference sequence). This CDR3 comprises 15 residues. J lost 6 bases, V lost 3 bases, and 6 bases had no gene match. The CDR3 DNA reads as TGTGCCTGGAGCGCCGGGACAGGGGGCTTTCAGCCCCAGCATTTT. Translation gives CAWSAGTGGFQPQHF.

The rearrangement uses TRBV4-1 and TRBJ2-1; 10 positions match TRBD1. The germline CDR1 and CDR2 sequences are MGHRA and YSYEKL. The V and J ends lost 4 bases and 5 bases, in that order; junction bases with no gene match: 2. This CDR3 has 14 residues. CDR3 region: CASSPGTGDNEQFF. The CDR3 DNA reads as TGCGCCAGCAGCCCCGGGACAGGGGACAATGAGCAGTTCTTC.

In its sample, this clone was seen a few times. The chain has TRBV10-3 and TRBJ1-6; D not resolved. The CDR3 has 13 residues. From germline, CDR1 is ENHRY and CDR2 SYGVKD. The V end lost 0 bases, the J end lost 6 bases, and 3 bases lay between the germline ends. The DNA for the CDR3 is TGTGCCATCAGTGAGTCAGTTAATTCACCCCTCCACTTT. Translated, it gives CAISESVNSPLHF.

The chain carries TRBV15 and TRBJ2-7; 9 nucleotides agree with TRBD2. The CDR3 contains 14 residues. J gave up 4 bases and V 1 base, and 2 bases lay outside the gene matches. Germline CDR1 is LNHNV and CDR2 is YYDKDF (reference sequence). CDR3 coding DNA: TGTGCCACCAGCAGAGGAGCGGGGGGATACGAGCAGTACTTC. Translating gives CATSRGAGGYEQYF.

The chain is built from TRBV5-1 and TRBJ2-2; D not resolved. This CDR3 region has 14 residues. With 4 bases removed from V and 4 bases from J, the gap between germline ends came to 11 bases. The germline CDR1 and CDR2 sequences are SGHRS and YFSETQ. CDR3 protein: CASSLLGPTGELFF. The CDR3 DNA follows: TGCGCCAGCAGCCTCTTAGGGCCCACCGGGGAGCTGTTTTTT.

With regard to this clone: Different DNA sequences within this sample yield the same CDR3. The chain has TRBV30 and TRBJ2-5; D ambiguous. CDR3 size: 13 residues. V was trimmed by 0 bases and J by 5 bases, leaving 10 bases between them. Germline-derived CDR1 and CDR2 are GTSNPN and SVGIG (reference sequence). The DNA of the CDR3 is TGTGCCTGGAGTGTTGTTGTTGGGGAGACCCAGTACTTC. Its translation: CAWSVVVGETQYF.

The V call is TRBV30, the J call TRBJ1-4; 8 nucleotides line up with TRBD1. With 3 bases clipped from V and 5 bases from J, the junction kept 2 bases outside the gene matches. The germline V gene has CDR1 GTSNPN and CDR2 SVGIG (reference sequence). This CDR3 has 13 amino acids. The CDR3 region has the DNA TGTGCCTGGAGAGGACAGGGAAATGAAAAACTGTTTTTT. Protein sequence: CAWRGQGNEKLFF.

On this clone itself: Within the sample, other DNA sequences also encode this same CDR3. The V call is TRBV7-3, the J call TRBJ2-3; D remains ambiguous. The germline CDR1 and CDR2 sequences are SGHTA and FQGTGA. Trimming took off 4 bases at V and 2 bases at J, with 4 bases between the two ends. The CDR3 loop spans 12 amino acids. The CDR3 DNA reads TGTGCCAGCAGCTCTTCCACAGATACGCAGTATTTT. Encoded protein: CASSSSTDTQYF.

The chain is built from TRBV30 and TRBJ1-5, with TRBD1 matching over 9 bases. The germline CDR1 and CDR2 sequences are GTSNPN and SVGIG (reference sequence). CDR3 length equals 13 residues. With V trimmed by 3 bases and J by 4 bases, 1 base remained unmatched. CDR3 in amino acids: CAWRTGGNQPQHF. The CDR3 region has the DNA TGTGCCTGGAGGACAGGGGGGAATCAGCCCCAGCATTTT. Variable domain in full (rest from reference TRBV30 and TRBJ1-5): SQTIHQWPATLVQPVGSPLSLECTVEGTSNPNLYWYRQAAGRGLQLLFYSVGIGQISSEVPQNLSASRPQDRQFILSSKKLLLSDSGFYLCAWRTGGNQPQHFGDGTRLSIL.

In nucleotides, the CDR3 is TGTGCCAGCAGCGTGGACGTAAACTATGGCTACACCTTC. This translates into CASSVDVNYGYTF. The chain has TRBV5-5 and TRBJ1-2; D gene ambiguous. Germline CDR1 is SGHKS and CDR2 is YYEKEE (reference sequence). Trimming pared 4 bases from V and 2 bases from J, leaving 9 bases between. The CDR3 contains 13 residues.

The gene calls are TRBV5-1 and TRBJ1-3; D is unclear. CDR3 length: 14 amino acids. Germline V CDR1 and CDR2: SGHRS, YFSETQ. V was clipped by 2 bases and J by 0 bases, with 6 bases between them. CDR3 in DNA: TGCGCCAGCAGCTTCGGAAACTCTGGAAACACCATATATTTT. This codes for CASSFGNSGNTIYF.